One sample yielded the 3 T cell receptor beta chains listed below, sequenced in a study of synovial regulatory T cells in juvenile arthritis. TCRdb keeps only in-frame clones here, not all; method: immunoSEQ multiplex PCR. The sample table includes 8,000 to 10,000 clones. The source material was Treg cells from blood. Specified subset: remaining (HLA-DR-negative) circulating blood Treg cells. The receptors come from a donor younger than 30 with juvenile idiopathic arthritis.

The chain is built from TRBV18 and TRBJ2-4; as DNA is missing, the TRBD1 call by TCRdb cannot be tested. Germline CDR1 is KGHSH and CDR2 is LQKENI. This CDR3 contains 16 residues. DNA is not recorded here. The CDR3 sequence: CASSPFGQGAKNIQYF.

The rearrangement links TRBV2 to TRBJ1-5. CDR1 and CDR2 (germline): SNHLY, FYNNEI. The length of the CDR3 is 14 residues. Nucleotide data are not available. This CDR3 reads CASSESRGPQPQHF.

The chain combines TRBV7-7 with TRBJ2-7. The CDR3 loop spans 14 amino acids. Only the protein is on record. Germline V gene data show CDR1 as SSHAT and CDR2 as FNYEAQ (reference sequence). The CDR3 is CARPMRALRYEQYF.